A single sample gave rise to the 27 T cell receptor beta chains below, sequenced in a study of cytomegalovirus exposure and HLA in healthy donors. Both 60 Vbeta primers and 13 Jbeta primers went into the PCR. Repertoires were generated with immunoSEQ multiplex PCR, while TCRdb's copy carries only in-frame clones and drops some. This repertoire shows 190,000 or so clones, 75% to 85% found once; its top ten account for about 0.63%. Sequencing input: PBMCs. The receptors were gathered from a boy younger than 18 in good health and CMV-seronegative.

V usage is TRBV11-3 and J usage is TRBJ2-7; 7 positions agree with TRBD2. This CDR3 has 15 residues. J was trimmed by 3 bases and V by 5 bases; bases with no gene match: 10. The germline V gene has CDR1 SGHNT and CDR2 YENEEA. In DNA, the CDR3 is TGTGCCAGCAGCCCTACTGGGAGGGACGGCTACGAGCAGTACTTC. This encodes CASSPTGRDGYEQYF.

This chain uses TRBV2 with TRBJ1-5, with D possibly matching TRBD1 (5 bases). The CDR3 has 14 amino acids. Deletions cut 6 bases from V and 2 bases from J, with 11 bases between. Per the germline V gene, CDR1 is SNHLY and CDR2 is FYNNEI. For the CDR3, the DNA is TGTGCCAGCAGAGGTACAGGACGCAATCAGCCCCAGCATTTT. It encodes CASRGTGRNQPQHF.

Written as DNA, the CDR3 is TGTGCCAGCAGTCCTAGCTCTGGGGCCAACGTCCTGACTTTC. Protein: CASSPSSGANVLTF. This rearrangement joins TRBV6-5 to TRBJ2-6; D gene unclear. This CDR3 is built from 14 residues. The germline V gene encodes CDR1 MNHEY and CDR2 SVGAGI. The V gene lost 5 bases and the J gene lost 0 bases, with 5 bases spanning the gap.

The CDR3 DNA reads TGTGCCAGCAGCTTAGGTCCGGTATCCTATAATTCACCCCTCCACTTT. This gives the protein CASSLGPVSYNSPLHF. The V gene is TRBV7-3, the J gene TRBJ1-6; D uncertain. CDR1 is SGHTA and CDR2 is FQGTGA in the germline V gene. Trimming left V 2 bases short and J 1 base short, with 9 bases between. This CDR3 comprises 16 residues.

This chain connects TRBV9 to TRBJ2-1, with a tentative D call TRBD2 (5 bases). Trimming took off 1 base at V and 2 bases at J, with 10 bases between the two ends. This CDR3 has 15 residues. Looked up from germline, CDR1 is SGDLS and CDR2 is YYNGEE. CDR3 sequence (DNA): TGTGCCAGCAGCGTACGTAGCGAACCCTACAATGAGCAGTTCTTC. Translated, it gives CASSVRSEPYNEQFF.

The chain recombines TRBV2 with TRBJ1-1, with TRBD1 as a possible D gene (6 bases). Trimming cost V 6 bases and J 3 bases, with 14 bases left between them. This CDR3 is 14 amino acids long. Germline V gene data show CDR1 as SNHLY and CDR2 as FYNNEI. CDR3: CASSPTGFDTEAFF. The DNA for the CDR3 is TGTGCCAGCAGCCCGACAGGTTTCGACACTGAAGCTTTCTTT.

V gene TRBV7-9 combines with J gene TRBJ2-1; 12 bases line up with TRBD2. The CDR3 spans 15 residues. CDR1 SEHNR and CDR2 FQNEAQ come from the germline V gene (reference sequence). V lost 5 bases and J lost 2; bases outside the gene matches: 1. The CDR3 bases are TGTGCCAGCAGCAGGACTAGCGGGGCCTACAATGAGCAGTTCTTC. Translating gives CASSRTSGAYNEQFF.

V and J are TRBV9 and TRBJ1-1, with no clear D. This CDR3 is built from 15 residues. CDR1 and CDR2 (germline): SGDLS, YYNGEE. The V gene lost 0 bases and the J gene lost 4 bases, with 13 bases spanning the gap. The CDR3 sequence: CASSVGQFQRTEAFF. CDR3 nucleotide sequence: TGTGCCAGCAGCGTAGGGCAGTTTCAGCGCACTGAAGCTTTCTTT.

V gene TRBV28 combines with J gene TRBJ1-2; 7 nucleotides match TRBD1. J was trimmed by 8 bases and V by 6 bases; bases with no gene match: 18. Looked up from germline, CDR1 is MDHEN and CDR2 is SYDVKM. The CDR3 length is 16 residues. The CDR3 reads CASSRPPLQGSKGYTF. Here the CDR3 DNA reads TGTGCCAGCAGCCGTCCGCCCCTACAGGGGTCGAAAGGCTACACCTTC.

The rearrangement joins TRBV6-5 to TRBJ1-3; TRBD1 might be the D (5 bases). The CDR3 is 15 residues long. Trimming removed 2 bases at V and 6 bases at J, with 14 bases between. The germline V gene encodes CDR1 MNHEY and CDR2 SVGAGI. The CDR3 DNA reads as TGTGCCAGCAGTTACATGACAACGGGGGAAAACACCATATATTTT. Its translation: CASSYMTTGENTIYF.

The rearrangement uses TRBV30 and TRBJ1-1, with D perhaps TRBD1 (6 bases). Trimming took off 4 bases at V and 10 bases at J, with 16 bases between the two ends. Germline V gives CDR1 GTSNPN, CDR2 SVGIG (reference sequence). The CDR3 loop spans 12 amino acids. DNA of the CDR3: TGTGCCTGGACCCGGGCGGGGGGCTTAGCTTTCTTT. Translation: CAWTRAGGLAFF.

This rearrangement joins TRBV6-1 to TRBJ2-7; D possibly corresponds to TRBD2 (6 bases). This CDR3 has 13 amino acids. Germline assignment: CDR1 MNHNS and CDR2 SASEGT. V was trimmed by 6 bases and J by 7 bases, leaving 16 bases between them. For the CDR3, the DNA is TGTGCCAGCAGGCGGGACGGAGAGGAGGAGCAGTACTTC. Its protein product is CASRRDGEEEQYF.

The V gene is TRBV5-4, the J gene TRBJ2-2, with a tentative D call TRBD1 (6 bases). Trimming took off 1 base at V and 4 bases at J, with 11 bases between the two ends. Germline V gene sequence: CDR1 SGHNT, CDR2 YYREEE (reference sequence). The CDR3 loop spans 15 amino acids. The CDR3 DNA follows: TGTGCCAGCAGCTTGTTGGTAGGGGGCACCGGGGAGCTGTTTTTT. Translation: CASSLLVGGTGELFF.

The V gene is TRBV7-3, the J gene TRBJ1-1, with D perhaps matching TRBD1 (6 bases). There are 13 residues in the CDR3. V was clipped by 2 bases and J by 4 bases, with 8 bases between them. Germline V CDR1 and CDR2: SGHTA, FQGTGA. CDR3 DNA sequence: TGTGCCAGCAGCTTATTGGGGGCCACTGAAGCTTTCTTT. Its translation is CASSLLGATEAFF. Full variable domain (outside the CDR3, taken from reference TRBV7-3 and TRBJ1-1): GAGVSQTPSNKVTEKGKYVELRCDPISGHTALYWYRQSLGQGPEFLIYFQGTGAADDSGLPNDRFFAVRPEGSVSTLKIQRTERGDSAVYLCASSLLGATEAFFGQGTRLTVV.

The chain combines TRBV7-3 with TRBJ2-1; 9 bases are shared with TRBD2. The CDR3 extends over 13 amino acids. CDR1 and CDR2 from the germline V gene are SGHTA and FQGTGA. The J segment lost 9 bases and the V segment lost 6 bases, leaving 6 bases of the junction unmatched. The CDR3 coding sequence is TGTGCCAGCAGACAAGGTAGCGGGAGTGAGCAGTTCTTC. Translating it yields CASRQGSGSEQFF.

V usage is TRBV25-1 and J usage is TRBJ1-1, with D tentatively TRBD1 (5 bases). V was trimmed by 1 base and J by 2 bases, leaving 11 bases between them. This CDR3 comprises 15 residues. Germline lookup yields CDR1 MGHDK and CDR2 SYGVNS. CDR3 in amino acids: CASSEFLGGNTEAFF. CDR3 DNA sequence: TGTGCCAGCAGTGAATTCTTGGGGGGAAACACTGAAGCTTTCTTT.

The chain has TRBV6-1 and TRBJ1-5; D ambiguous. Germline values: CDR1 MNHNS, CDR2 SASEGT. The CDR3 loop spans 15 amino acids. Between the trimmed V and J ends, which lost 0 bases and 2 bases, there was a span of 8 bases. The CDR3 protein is CASSEAGEGNQPQHF. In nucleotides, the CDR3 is TGTGCCAGCAGTGAAGCCGGGGAGGGCAATCAGCCCCAGCATTTT.

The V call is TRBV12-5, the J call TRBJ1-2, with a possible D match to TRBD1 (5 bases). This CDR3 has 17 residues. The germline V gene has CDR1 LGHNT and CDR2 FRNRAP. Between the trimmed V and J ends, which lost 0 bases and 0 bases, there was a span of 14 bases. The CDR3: CASGLVVGENPNYGYTF. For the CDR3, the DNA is TGTGCTAGTGGTTTGGTAGTAGGGGAAAATCCTAACTATGGCTACACCTTC.

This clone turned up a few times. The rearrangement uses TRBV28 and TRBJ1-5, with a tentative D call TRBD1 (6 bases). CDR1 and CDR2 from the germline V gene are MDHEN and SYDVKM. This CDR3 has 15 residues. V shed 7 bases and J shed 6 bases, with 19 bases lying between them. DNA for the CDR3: TGTGCCAGCACCGAGTACAGGGCGTTTCCTCAGCCCCAGCATTTT. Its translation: CASTEYRAFPQPQHF. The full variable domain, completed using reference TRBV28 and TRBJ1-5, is DVKVTQSSRYLVKRTGEKVFLECVQDMDHENMFWYRQDPGLGLRLIYFSYDVKMKEKGDIPEGYSVSREKKERFSLILESASTNQTSMYLCASTEYRAFPQPQHFGDGTRLSIL.

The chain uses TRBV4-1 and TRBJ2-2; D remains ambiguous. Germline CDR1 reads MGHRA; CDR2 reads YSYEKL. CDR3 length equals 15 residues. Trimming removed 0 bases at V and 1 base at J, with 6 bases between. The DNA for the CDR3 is TGCGCCAGCAGCCAAGAGGCGGAGAACACCGGGGAGCTGTTTTTT. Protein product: CASSQEAENTGELFF.

The CDR3 loop reads CASSLWTGGYGYTF. The CDR3 nucleotides are TGTGCCAGCAGTTTATGGACAGGTGGCTATGGCTACACCTTC. The chain employs TRBV28 and TRBJ1-2; tentative D call: TRBD1 (6 bases). Germline CDR1 MDHEN, CDR2 SYDVKM. Trimming took 0 bases from V and 4 from J, leaving 9 bases between them. The CDR3 runs to 14 residues.

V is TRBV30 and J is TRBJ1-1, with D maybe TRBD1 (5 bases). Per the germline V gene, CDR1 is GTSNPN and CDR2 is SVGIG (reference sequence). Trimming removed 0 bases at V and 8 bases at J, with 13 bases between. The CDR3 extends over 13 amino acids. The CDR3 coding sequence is TGTGCCTGGAGTGTATCGGGGGAGGGGGAAGCTTTCTTT. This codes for CAWSVSGEGEAFF.

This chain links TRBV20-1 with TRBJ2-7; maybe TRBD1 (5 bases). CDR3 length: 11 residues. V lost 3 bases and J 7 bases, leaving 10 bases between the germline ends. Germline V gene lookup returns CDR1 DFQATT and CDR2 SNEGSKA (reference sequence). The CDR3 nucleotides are TGCAGTGCTAGGGGGCCCCAGGAGCAGTACTTC. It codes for CSARGPQEQYF.

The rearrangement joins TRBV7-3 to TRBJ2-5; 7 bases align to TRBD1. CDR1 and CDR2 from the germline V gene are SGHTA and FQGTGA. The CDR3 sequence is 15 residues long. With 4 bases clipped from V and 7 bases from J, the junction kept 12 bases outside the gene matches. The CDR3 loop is CASSWTTGTFGTQYF. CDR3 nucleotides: TGTGCCAGCAGCTGGACGACAGGGACCTTTGGGACCCAGTACTTC.

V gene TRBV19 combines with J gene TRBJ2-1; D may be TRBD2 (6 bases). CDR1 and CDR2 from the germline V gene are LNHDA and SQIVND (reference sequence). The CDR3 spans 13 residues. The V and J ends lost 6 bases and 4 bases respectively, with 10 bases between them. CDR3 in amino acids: CASSRDFYNEQFF. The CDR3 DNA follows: TGTGCCAGTAGCCGGGACTTTTACAATGAGCAGTTCTTC.

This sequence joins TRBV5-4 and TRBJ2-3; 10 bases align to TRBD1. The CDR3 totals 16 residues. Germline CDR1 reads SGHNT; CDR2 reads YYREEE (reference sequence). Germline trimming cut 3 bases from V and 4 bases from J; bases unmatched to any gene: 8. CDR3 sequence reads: CASSYPQTGGADTQYF. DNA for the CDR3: TGTGCCAGCAGCTACCCCCAGACAGGGGGCGCAGATACGCAGTATTTT.

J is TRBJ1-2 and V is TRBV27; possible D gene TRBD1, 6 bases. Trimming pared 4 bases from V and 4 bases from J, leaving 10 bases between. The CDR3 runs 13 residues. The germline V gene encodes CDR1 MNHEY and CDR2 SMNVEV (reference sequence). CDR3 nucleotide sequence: TGTGCCAGCAGTTCACGGGACATCTATGGCTACACCTTC. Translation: CASSSRDIYGYTF.